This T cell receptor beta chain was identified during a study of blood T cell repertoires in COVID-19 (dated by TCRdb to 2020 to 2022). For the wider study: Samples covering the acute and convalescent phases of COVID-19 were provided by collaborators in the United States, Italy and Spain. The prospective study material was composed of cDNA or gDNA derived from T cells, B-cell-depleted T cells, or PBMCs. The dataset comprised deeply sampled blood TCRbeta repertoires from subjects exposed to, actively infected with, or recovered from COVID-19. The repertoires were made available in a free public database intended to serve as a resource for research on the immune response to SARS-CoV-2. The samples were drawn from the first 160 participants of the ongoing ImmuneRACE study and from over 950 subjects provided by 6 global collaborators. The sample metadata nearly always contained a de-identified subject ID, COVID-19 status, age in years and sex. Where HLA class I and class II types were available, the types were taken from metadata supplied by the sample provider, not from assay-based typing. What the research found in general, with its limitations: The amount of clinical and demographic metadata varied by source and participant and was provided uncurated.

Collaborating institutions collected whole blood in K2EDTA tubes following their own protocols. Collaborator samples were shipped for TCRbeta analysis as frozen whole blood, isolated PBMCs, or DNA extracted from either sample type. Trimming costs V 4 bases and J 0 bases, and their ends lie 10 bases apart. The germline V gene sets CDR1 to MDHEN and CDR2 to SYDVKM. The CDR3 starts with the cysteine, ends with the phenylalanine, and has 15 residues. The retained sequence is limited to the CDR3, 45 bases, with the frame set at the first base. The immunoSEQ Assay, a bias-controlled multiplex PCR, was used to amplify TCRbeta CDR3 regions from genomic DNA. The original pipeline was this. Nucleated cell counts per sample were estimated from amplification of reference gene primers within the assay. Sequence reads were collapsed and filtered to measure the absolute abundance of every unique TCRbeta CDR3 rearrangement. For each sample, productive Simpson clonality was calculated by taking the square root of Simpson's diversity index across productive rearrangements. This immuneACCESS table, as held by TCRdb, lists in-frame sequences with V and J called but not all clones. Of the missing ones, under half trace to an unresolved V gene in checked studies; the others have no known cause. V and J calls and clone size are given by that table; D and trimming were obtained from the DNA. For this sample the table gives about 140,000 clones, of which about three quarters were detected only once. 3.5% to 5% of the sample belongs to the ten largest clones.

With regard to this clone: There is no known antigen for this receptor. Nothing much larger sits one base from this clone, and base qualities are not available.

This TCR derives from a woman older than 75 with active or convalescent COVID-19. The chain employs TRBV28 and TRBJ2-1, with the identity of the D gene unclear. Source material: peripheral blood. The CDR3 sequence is CASSSTLSSYNEQFF. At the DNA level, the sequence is TGTGCCAGCAGTTCGACACTGAGCTCCTACAATGAGCAGTTCTTC.